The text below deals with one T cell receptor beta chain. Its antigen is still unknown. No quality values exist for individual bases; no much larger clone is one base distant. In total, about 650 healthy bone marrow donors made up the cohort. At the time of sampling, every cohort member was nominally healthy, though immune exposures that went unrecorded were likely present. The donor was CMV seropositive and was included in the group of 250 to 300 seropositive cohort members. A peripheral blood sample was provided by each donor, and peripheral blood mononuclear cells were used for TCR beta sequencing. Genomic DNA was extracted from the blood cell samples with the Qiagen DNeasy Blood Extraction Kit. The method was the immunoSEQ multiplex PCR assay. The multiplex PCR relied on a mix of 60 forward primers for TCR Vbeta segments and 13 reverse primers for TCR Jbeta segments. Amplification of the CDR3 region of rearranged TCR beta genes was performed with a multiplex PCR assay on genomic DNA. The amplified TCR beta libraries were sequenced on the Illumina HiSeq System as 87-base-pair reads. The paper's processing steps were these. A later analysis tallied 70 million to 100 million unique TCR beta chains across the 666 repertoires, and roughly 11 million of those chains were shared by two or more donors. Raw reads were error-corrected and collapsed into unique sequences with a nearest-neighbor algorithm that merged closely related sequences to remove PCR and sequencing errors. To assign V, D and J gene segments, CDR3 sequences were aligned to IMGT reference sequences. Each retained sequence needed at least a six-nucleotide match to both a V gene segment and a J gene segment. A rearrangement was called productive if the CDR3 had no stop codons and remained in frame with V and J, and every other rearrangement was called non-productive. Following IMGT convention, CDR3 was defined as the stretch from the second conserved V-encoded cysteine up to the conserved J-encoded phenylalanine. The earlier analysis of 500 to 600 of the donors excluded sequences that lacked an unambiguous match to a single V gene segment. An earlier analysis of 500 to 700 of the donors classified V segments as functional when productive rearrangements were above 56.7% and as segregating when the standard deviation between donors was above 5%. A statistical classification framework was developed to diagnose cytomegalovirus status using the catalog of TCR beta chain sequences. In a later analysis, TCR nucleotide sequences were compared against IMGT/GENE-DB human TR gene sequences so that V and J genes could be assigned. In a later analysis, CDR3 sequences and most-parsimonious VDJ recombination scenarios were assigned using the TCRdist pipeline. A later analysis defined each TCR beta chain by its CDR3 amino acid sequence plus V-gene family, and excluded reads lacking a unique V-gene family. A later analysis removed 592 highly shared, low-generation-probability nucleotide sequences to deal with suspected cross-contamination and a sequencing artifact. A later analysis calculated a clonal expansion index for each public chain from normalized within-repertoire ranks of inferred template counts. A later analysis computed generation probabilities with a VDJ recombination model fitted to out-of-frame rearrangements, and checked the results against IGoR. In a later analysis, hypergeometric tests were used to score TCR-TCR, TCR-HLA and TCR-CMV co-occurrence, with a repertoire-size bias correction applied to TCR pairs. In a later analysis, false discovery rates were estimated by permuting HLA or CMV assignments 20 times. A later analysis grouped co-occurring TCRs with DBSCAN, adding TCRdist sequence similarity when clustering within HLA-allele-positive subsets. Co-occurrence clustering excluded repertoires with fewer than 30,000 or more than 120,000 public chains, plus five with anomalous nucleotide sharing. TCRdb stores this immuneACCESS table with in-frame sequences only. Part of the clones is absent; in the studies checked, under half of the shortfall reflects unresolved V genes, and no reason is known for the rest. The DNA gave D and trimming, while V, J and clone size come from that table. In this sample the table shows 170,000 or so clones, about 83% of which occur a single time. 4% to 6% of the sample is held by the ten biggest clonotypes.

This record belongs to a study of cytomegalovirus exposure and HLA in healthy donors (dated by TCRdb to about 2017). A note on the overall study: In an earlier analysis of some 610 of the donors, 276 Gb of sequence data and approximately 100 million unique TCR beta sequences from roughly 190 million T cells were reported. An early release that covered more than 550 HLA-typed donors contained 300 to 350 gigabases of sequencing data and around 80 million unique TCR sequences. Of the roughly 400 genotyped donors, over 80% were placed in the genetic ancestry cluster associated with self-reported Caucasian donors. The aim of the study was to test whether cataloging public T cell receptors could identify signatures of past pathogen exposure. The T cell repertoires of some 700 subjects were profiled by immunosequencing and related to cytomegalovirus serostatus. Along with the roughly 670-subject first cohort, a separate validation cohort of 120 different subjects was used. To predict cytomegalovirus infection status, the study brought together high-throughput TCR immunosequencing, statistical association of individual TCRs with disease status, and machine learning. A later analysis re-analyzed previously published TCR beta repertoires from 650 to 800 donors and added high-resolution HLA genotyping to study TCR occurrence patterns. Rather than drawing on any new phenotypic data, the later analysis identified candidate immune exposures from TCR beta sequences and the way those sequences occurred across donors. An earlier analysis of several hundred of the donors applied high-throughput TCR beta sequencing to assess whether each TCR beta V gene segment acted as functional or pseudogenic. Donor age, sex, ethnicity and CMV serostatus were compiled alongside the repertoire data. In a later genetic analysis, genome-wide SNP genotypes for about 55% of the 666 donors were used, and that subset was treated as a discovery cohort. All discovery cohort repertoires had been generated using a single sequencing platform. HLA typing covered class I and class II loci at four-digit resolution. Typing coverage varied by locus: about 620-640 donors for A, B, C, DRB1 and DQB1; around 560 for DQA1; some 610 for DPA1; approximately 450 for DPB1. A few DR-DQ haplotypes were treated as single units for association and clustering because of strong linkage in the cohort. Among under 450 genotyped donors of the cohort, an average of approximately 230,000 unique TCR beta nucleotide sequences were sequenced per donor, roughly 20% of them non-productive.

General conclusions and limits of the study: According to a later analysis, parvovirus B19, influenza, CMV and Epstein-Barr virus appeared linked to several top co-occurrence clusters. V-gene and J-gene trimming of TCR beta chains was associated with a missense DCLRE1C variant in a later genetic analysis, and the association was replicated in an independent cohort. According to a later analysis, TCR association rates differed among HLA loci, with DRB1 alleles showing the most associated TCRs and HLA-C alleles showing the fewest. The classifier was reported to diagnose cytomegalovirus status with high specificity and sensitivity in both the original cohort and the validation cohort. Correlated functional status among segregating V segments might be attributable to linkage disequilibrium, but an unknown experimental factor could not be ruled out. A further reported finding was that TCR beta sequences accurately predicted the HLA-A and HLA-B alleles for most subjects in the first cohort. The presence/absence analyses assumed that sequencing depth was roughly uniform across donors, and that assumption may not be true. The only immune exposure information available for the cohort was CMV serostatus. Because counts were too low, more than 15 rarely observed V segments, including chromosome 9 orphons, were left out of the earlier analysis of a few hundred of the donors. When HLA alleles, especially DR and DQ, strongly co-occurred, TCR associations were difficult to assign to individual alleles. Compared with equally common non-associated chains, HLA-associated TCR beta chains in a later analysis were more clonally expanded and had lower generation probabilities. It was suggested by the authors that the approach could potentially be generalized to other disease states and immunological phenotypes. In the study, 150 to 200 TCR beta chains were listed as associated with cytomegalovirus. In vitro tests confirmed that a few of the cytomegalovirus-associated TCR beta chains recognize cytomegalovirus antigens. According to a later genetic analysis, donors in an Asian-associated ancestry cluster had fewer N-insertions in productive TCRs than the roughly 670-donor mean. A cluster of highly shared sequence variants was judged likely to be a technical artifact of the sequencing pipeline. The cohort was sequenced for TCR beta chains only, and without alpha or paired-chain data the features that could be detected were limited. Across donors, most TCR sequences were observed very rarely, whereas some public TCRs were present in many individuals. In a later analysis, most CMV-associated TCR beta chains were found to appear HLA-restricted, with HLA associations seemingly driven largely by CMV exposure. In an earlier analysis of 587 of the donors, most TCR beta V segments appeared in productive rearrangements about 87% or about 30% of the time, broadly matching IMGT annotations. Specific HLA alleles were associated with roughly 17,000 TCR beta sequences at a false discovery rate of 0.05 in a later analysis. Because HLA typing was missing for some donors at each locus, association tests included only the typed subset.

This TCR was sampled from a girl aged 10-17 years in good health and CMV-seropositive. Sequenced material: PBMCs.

The bases read TGTGCCAGCAGCCAAAACAGGGGCTATGGCTACACCTTC. Translated, this gives CASSQNRGYGYTF. This chain joins TRBV5-5 to TRBJ1-2; the central 7 bases match TRBD1. For this chain, trimming is 4 bases at the V end and 4 bases at the J end, and the number of junction bases without a gene match is 4. Per the germline V gene (reference sequence), SGHKS is the CDR1 and YYEKEE is the CDR2. The CDR3 spans 13 residues, from the cysteine through the phenylalanine. The CDR3 DNA has 39 bases and is translated from base 1.